A selection of T cell receptor beta chains follows, all from one sample in a study of post-analysis software for immune sequencing data. TCRdb ran MiXCR on the PCR reads and lists one entry per CDR3 protein. This table holds approximately 630,000 distinct CDR3 sequences, roughly three fifths found once. The sample taken for sequencing was blood. All receptors come from a girl aged 2-10 years with multiple sclerosis. Both conserved end residues are part of each CDR3. The D gene is left open where the match is weak. The size entry is marked missing in some rows and otherwise reads once, few, many or a size class.

j_call v_call clone_size d_call cdr3_nt cdr3_aa
TRBJ2-2 TRBV12-3/TRBV12-4 few TRBD2 TGTGCCAGCAGCCGACTTCTAGCGGGAGTATCCACCGGGGAGCTGTTTTTT CASSRLLAGVSTGELFF
TRBJ2-7 TRBV25-1 NA NA TGTGCCACCCGGTCCGCTAACTCCTACGAGCAGTACTTC CATRSANSYEQYF
TRBJ2-7 TRBV7-2 NA NA TGTGCCAGCAGCTTGAGCAGAATCGGCGAGCAGTACTTC CASSLSRIGEQYF
TRBJ2-1 TRBV20-1 many TRBD1 TGCAGTGCGGACCGACAGGGCAATGAGCAGTTCTTC CSADRQGNEQFF
TRBJ2-3 TRBV6-6 NA NA TGTGCCAGCAGCCTTGATGGGACGGAAAGCACAGATACGCAGTATTTT CASSLDGTESTDTQYF
TRBJ2-7 TRBV12-3/TRBV12-4 few NA TGTGCCAGCAGCCGACAGGCGGGGGCTACGTCCGAGCAGTACTTC CASSRQAGATSEQYF
TRBJ2-7 TRBV29-1 once NA TGCAGCGTTGAAGGGGAATCCTACGAGCAGTACTTC CSVEGESYEQYF
TRBJ2-5 TRBV10-3 NA TRBD2 TGTGCCATCAGTGAACCGGAACTCGGGACTACCCAAGAGACCCAGTACTTC CAISEPELGTTQETQYF
TRBJ2-5 TRBV20-1 NA NA TGCAGTGTACCAAACCGGGAAGACGGAAAGACCCAGTACTTC CSVPNREDGKTQYF
TRBJ2-5 TRBV7-8 NA NA TGTGCCGGCAGCCGAGACCGGGCTATGTCCGAGACCCAGTACTTC CAGSRDRAMSETQYF
TRBJ1-2 TRBV6-6 NA TRBD1 TGTGCCAGCAGTGACGACAGGGAGTCCTATGGCTACACCTTC CASSDDRESYGYTF
TRBJ1-5 TRBV6-2/TRBV6-3 NA NA TGTGCCAGCGGGGGCCTTGGCGGTCAGCCCCAGCATTTT CASGGLGGQPQHF
TRBJ2-1 TRBV7-9 NA NA TGTGCCAGCGAGGGCCCGGGGCAGGGTGAGCAGTTCTTC CASEGPGQGEQFF
TRBJ2-3 TRBV29-1 NA NA TGCAGCGTTGATGTACTTCGGGGAGACACGCAGTATTTT CSVDVLRGDTQYF
TRBJ2-5 TRBV5-1 once NA TGCGCCAGCAGCTCCCGGGGCCCTACCTACCAAGAGACCCAGTACTTC CASSSRGPTYQETQYF
TRBJ2-3 TRBV20-1 NA TRBD1 TGCAGTGCTACCTCGGACAGGGCCTCTAGCACAGATACGCAGTATTTT CSATSDRASSTDTQYF